This T cell receptor (beta chain) was sequenced during a study of identical twins. Trimming at V came to 3 bases and at J to 7 bases, leaving 2 bases not matched to a gene. The germline V gene encodes CDR1 WNHNN and CDR2 SYGVQD (reference sequence). CDR3 length: 13 amino acids. TCRdb re-called the 5' RACE reads through MiXCR, storing one row per CDR3 protein. The sample records around 1.7 million distinct CDR3 sequences, about 31% being singletons. This sequence was found in a newborn girl in good health. The specimen sequenced was cord blood. The rearrangement joins TRBV10-1 to TRBJ1-5; 8 positions match TRBD1. The CDR3 DNA follows: TGCGCCAGCAGTGAAAGGACAGGGCAGCCCCAGCATTTT. It specifies CASSERTGQPQHF.